Listed below are T cell receptor beta chains from one sample, sequenced in a study of blood T cell repertoires in COVID-19. This table comes from immunoSEQ multiplex PCR, and its TCRdb copy is limited to in-frame clones, with some not included. Among around 60,000 clones listed, just over 85% were seen once. The sequenced material came from peripheral blood. All receptors come from an elderly woman with acute or convalescent COVID-19. CDR3s include the opening cysteine and the closing phenylalanine or tryptophan. A D gene is named only where the DNA matches it firmly. A clone size is listed for some rows: how often the clone was seen (once, few, many), or a class if it is expanded.

size	V	J	D	DNA	CDR3
.	TRBV7-3	TRBJ2-3	TRBD2	TGTGCCAGCAGCGTCTCGGGGGGTCCCGGGTGGGATACGCAGTATTTT	CASSVSGGPGWDTQYF
few	TRBV7-2	TRBJ1-5	TRBD1	TGTGCCAGCAGCTTAGAAAACACAGGGGTTCAGCCCCAGCATTTT	CASSLENTGVQPQHF
once	TRBV7-9	TRBJ2-7	TRBD2	TGTGCCAGCAGCTCGTCGGGGGGGAACTACGAGCAGTACTTC	CASSSSGGNYEQYF
once	TRBV7-2	TRBJ1-3	.	TGTGCCAGCAGCTTTCGACAGGCTGGAAACACCATATATTTT	CASSFRQAGNTIYF
.	TRBV7-9	TRBJ1-6	TRBD1	TGTGCCAGCTCACTAGAGGGACAGGGGAATTCACCCCTCCACTTT	CASSLEGQGNSPLHF
.	TRBV5-1	TRBJ2-2	.	TGCGCCAGCAGCTTCAGGGGCGACACCGGGGAGCTGTTTTTT	CASSFRGDTGELFF
.	TRBV10-3	TRBJ2-3	TRBD2	TGTGCCATCAGTACTAGCGGGGGCAGCACAGATACGCAGTATTTT	CAISTSGGSTDTQYF
.	TRBV30	TRBJ1-5	TRBD1	TGTGCCTGGAGTCCCGGACAGGGGTATCAGCCCCAGCATTTT	CAWSPGQGYQPQHF
once	TRBV29-1	TRBJ2-1	TRBD2	TGCAGCGTTGATTGGGACTACTACAATGAGCAGTTCTTC	CSVDWDYYNEQFF
.	TRBV2	TRBJ2-5	.	TGTGCCAGCAGTCGAGGAGGGGTGGTAGAGACCCAGTACTTC	CASSRGGVVETQYF
once	TRBV5-1	TRBJ1-2	.	TGCGCCAGCAGCATTCCGACAGGAGAAGTCTATGGCTACACCTTC	CASSIPTGEVYGYTF
.	TRBV19	TRBJ1-5	.	TGTGCCAGTAGTATGGGAATGGGGGCCGCAAGACAGCATTTT	CASSMGMGAARQHF
.	TRBV4-3	TRBJ2-5	TRBD2	TGCGCCAGCAGCCCCTACGGCGGGGGGCCCCAAGAGACCCAGTACTTC	CASSPYGGGPQETQYF
.	TRBV7-9	TRBJ1-4	TRBD1	TGTGCCAGCAGCCCGGAAGGACAGGGGGTTGAAAAACTGTTTTTT	CASSPEGQGVEKLFF
.	TRBV4-2	TRBJ1-2	.	TGTGCCAGCAGCCCGACGGGGGGCGGGGCTATCTATGGCTACACCTTC	CASSPTGGGAIYGYTF
.	TRBV7-9	TRBJ2-7	.	TGTGCCAGCAGCTTAGCTCGGTCAGGGCCCGAGCAGTACTTC	CASSLARSGPEQYF
once	TRBV7-9	TRBJ2-7	.	TGTGCCAGCAGCTTTCGGGGATCGGATGAGCAGTACTTC	CASSFRGSDEQYF
.	TRBV18	TRBJ1-5	.	TGTGCCAGCTCACCGTACCGACGGGATGGTCAGCCCCAGCATTTT	CASSPYRRDGQPQHF
.	TRBV3-1/TRBV3-2	TRBJ2-5	TRBD2	TGTGCCAGCAGTCAGGGACTAGCGGGGGGCGGGTCGGAGACCCAGTACTTC	CASSQGLAGGGSETQYF
.	TRBV6-5	TRBJ2-5	TRBD1	TGTGCCAGCAGTCACACAGGGGTATGGGAGACCCAGTACTTC	CASSHTGVWETQYF
.	TRBV6-4	TRBJ2-7	TRBD2	TGTGCCAGCCCCCAGTCTAGCGGGGGTACCTACGAGCAGTACTTC	CASPQSSGGTYEQYF
.	TRBV9	TRBJ1-5	.	TGTGTCAGCAGCGTAGGGCCTAGCAATCAGCCCCAGCATTTT	CVSSVGPSNQPQHF
.	TRBV3-1/TRBV3-2	TRBJ1-3	.	TGTGCCAGCAGGCTTTCGCGGCTGAGAGGAAACACCATATATTTT	CASRLSRLRGNTIYF
.	TRBV7-2	TRBJ2-3	.	TGTGCCAGCAGCTCCCAGGGAAGGAAGCCCACAGATACGCAGTATTTT	CASSSQGRKPTDTQYF
.	TRBV30	TRBJ1-5	.	TGTGCCTGGGGTAGACACTCTGGAAGCAATCAGCCCCAGCATTTT	CAWGRHSGSNQPQHF
.	TRBV4-3	TRBJ1-2	.	TGCGCCAGCAGCCAAGAGGCGAGGGAGGGCTCATATGGCTACACCTTC	CASSQEAREGSYGYTF
.	TRBV5-6	TRBJ2-3	.	TGTGCCAGCAGCCGTGAAGGATCAGGGTTCACAGATACGCAGTATTTT	CASSREGSGFTDTQYF
.	TRBV27	TRBJ2-2	TRBD1	TGTGCCAGCAGACAGGACAGGGATATCGGGGAGCTGTTTTTT	CASRQDRDIGELFF
.	TRBV14	TRBJ1-2	.	TGTGCCAGCAGCCAGTGGCGGAACCCCCACTTTTGCTATGGCTACACCTTC	CASSQWRNPHFCYGYTF
few	TRBV19	TRBJ1-3	.	TGTGCCAGTAGTAACCGGGGACTCAGAAACACCATATATTTT	CASSNRGLRNTIYF
.	TRBV7-2	TRBJ2-3	TRBD2	TGTGCCAGCAGCCACCAGGCGACGTTTAGCGGGAGGAGGGATACGCAGTATTTT	CASSHQATFSGRRDTQYF
.	TRBV7-6	TRBJ2-7	.	TGTGCCAGCAGCCCAGGCCGCAGGTTCAAAGAGCAGTACTTC	CASSPGRRFKEQYF
.	TRBV5-5	TRBJ2-5	TRBD1	TGTGCCAGCAGCTTTCCGGGACAGGTCCAAGAGACCCAGTACTTC	CASSFPGQVQETQYF
.	TRBV30	TRBJ2-1	.	TGTGCCTGGAGTGTAGGCAGGGCCTTGGGCGATGAGCAGTTCTTC	CAWSVGRALGDEQFF
once	TRBV11-2	TRBJ2-5	TRBD2	TGTGCCAGCAGCTTAGATCGGGTAGCGGGGGGAGAGACCCAGTACTTC	CASSLDRVAGGETQYF
.	TRBV4-2	TRBJ1-5	.	TGTGCCAGCAGCCAAGAGAGACACCTTAGCAATCAGCCCCAGCATTTT	CASSQERHLSNQPQHF
few	TRBV7-2	TRBJ1-2	.	TGTGCCAGCAGCTTAGCAGTCGGACTCTGGGGCTACACCTTC	CASSLAVGLWGYTF
.	TRBV11-1	TRBJ1-2	TRBD1	TGTGCCAGCAGTTTCGGACAGGGGTTTAACTATGGCTACACCTTC	CASSFGQGFNYGYTF
few	TRBV2	TRBJ1-1	.	TGTGCCAGCAGTGAGCAGGACACTGAAGCTTTCTTT	CASSEQDTEAFF
once	TRBV19	TRBJ1-3	.	TGTGCCAGTAGTCCACAGACCTCTGGAAACACCATATATTTT	CASSPQTSGNTIYF
.	TRBV10-3	TRBJ2-7	TRBD1	TGTGCCATCAGTGAGCCCGGACAGGGTTACGAGCAGTACTTC	CAISEPGQGYEQYF
.	TRBV27	TRBJ1-2	.	TGTGCCAGCAGTCGACAGGTCAACTATGGCTACACCTTC	CASSRQVNYGYTF
.	TRBV4-2	TRBJ2-3	.	TGTGCCAGCAGCCAGGGGGAGGCCTTGGGAGATACGCAGTATTTT	CASSQGEALGDTQYF
once	TRBV7-3	TRBJ2-7	.	TGTGCCAGCAGCCCCGCGGCTCCGCCGAACGAGCAGTACTTC	CASSPAAPPNEQYF
.	TRBV11-3	TRBJ1-6	.	TGTGCCAGCAGCTTGGGGGGGGTTGACTCACCCCTCCACTTT	CASSLGGVDSPLHF
.	TRBV5-1	TRBJ1-4	.	TGCGCCAGCAGCTTGGTAGGGGCGTCAGGTGAAAAACTGTTTTTT	CASSLVGASGEKLFF
few	TRBV3-1/TRBV3-2	TRBJ1-2	.	TGTGCCAGCAGCCGTAGCGTACAGACTAACTATGGCTACACCTTC	CASSRSVQTNYGYTF
.	TRBV7-2	TRBJ1-5	.	TGTGCCAGCAGCTTCCTACAGGTTAGCAATCAGCCCCAGCATTTT	CASSFLQVSNQPQHF
.	TRBV19	TRBJ1-4	.	TGTGCCAGTAGTATTGTCTGGAGGGGTGAAAAACTGTTTTTT	CASSIVWRGEKLFF
.	TRBV7-2	TRBJ1-5	TRBD1	TGTGCCAGCAGCTTAGCGACAGGGTCCAATCAGCCCCAGCATTTT	CASSLATGSNQPQHF
once	TRBV5-1	TRBJ1-2	.	TGCGCCAGCAGCTTGAATATCGGGAAGAGTAGGTATGGCTACACCTTC	CASSLNIGKSRYGYTF
.	TRBV19	TRBJ2-1	.	TGTGCCAGTAGTGTCCCGGGGGCGGGAGTTCGCAATGAGCAGTTCTTC	CASSVPGAGVRNEQFF
.	TRBV11-1	TRBJ1-2	TRBD1	TGTGCCAGCAGCTTGGAAGGACAGGGTGGCTACACCTTC	CASSLEGQGGYTF
.	TRBV4-1	TRBJ1-2	.	TGCGCCAGCAGCCAAGTTTGGACTGATAACTATGGCTACACCTTC	CASSQVWTDNYGYTF
once	TRBV27	TRBJ1-1	TRBD1	TGTGCCAGCAATCCTTCAGGGGGTAACACTGAAGCTTTCTTT	CASNPSGGNTEAFF